The 4 T cell receptor beta chains presented below share a single source sample, sequenced in a study of Ad26.COV2.S vaccination and SARS-CoV-2 variants. Generated by immunoSEQ multiplex PCR, the TCRdb table keeps only in-frame clones and is missing some. In the table there are some 350,000 clones, 85% of which are singletons. The treatment was: 19 received Ad26.COV2.S at low or high dose, single or two shots; about 5 received placebo; per-sample allocation not given. Day 63 after the first vaccine or placebo injection was the time point for sampling. Here the sequenced sample was peripheral blood, taken in a trial of Ad26.COV2.S vaccine versus placebo. These receptor sequences come from a person aged 18-65 years who received the Ad26.COV2.S COVID-19 vaccine or a placebo.

V and J are TRBV30 and TRBJ1-1, with TRBD1 identical over 8 bases. CDR1 and CDR2 (germline): GTSNPN, SVGIG (reference sequence). The CDR3 loop spans 13 amino acids. The trim removed 3 bases at V and 3 bases at J, leaving 3 bases unmatched. The CDR3 DNA reads TGTGCCTGGAGGGGGACAGGAGACACTGAAGCTTTCTTT. Amino acid sequence: CAWRGTGDTEAFF. Looking up the rest from reference TRBV30 and TRBJ1-1 gives the full variable domain: SQTIHQWPATLVQPVGSPLSLECTVEGTSNPNLYWYRQAAGRGLQLLFYSVGIGQISSEVPQNLSASRPQDRQFILSSKKLLLSDSGFYLCAWRGTGDTEAFFGQGTRLTVV.

This clone was observed a single time. The chain is built from TRBV10-1 and TRBJ1-1; 8 positions match TRBD1. This CDR3 is 14 amino acids long. V trimming: 3 bases; J trimming: 5 bases; junction bases outside the gene matches: 5. CDR1 is WNHNN and CDR2 is SYGVQD in the germline V gene (reference sequence). The CDR3 here is CASSEQGGETEAFF. In DNA, the CDR3 is TGCGCCAGCAGTGAACAGGGGGGGGAAACTGAAGCTTTCTTT.

The chain combines TRBV5-6 with TRBJ1-2; D is unresolved. Trimming took off 0 bases at V and 3 bases at J, with 9 bases between the two ends. The CDR3 has 14 amino acids. CDR1 is SGHDT, CDR2 YYEEEE, per germline. The CDR3 sequence is CASSLAGTDYGYTF. The CDR3 region has the DNA TGTGCCAGCAGCTTGGCAGGAACTGACTATGGCTACACCTTC.

This chain uses TRBV7-9 with TRBJ2-1; 7 nucleotides match TRBD2. Unmatched junction bases numbered 12, after V lost 7 bases and J lost 9 bases. The length of the CDR3 is 14 residues. Per the germline V gene, CDR1 is SEHNR and CDR2 is FQNEAQ (reference sequence). Here the CDR3 reads CASTPVAGVVEQFF. CDR3 nucleotides: TGTGCCAGCACCCCAGTGGCGGGAGTGGTTGAGCAGTTCTTC.